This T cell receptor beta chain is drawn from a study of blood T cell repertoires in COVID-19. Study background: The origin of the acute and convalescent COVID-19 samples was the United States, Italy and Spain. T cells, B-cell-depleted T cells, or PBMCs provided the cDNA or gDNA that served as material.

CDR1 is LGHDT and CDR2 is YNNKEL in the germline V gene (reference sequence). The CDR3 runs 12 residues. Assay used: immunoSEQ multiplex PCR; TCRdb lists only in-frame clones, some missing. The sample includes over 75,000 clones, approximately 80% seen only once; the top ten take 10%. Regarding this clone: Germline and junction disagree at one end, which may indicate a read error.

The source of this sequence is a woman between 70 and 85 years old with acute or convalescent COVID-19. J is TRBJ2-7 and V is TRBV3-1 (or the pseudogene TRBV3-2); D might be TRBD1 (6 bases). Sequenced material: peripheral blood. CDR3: CASSQTGIGAAF. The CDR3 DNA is TGTGCCAGCAGCCAAACAGGGATAGGGGCGGCCTTC.